This passage covers 8 T cell receptor beta chains from one sample sequenced in a study of T cell clonotyping in hematopoietic cell transplantation. Described time point: recipient sample about 28 days before transplant, after cytoreduction. The repertoire was sequenced with immunoSEQ multiplex PCR; TCRdb's copy has only in-frame clones and lacks some. Among about 43,000 clones listed, 85% were seen once. The sequencing used peripheral blood mononuclear cells, collected before stem cell transplant. These receptors were obtained from a man aged 55-75 years with acute myeloid leukemia. Some clones in this sample may be carry-over from other donors' samples.

This chain connects TRBV7-9 to TRBJ1-1, with a possible D match to TRBD1 (6 bases). In germline, CDR1 is SEHNR, CDR2 FQNEAQ (reference sequence). The CDR3 length is 13 residues. Trimming cost V 7 bases and J 4 bases, with 13 bases left between them. The CDR3 sequence: CASTLVGATEAFF. DNA of the CDR3: TGTGCCAGCACCCTGGTGGGGGCCACTGAAGCTTTCTTT.

The V call is TRBV29-1, the J call TRBJ1-2, with 8 nucleotides matching TRBD1. The CDR3 has 14 amino acids. Looked up from germline, CDR1 is SQVTM and CDR2 is ANQGSEA. J was trimmed by 8 bases and V by 3 bases; bases with no gene match: 11. CDR3 sequence (DNA): TGCAGCGTTGAGGGAGAACAGGGGGGCATCGGCTACACCTTC. Its protein product is CSVEGEQGGIGYTF.

The rearrangement joins TRBV19 to TRBJ1-5; D gene ambiguous. CDR1 is LNHDA, CDR2 SQIVND, per germline (reference sequence). The length of the CDR3 is 16 residues. Trimming took off 1 base at V and 1 base at J, with 11 bases between the two ends. The CDR3 bases are TGTGCCAGTAGTATAGCGAGCGGCCTGAGCAATCAGCCCCAGCATTTT. Its protein product is CASSIASGLSNQPQHF.

V is TRBV28 and J is TRBJ2-3; D remains unclear. Germline lookup yields CDR1 MDHEN and CDR2 SYDVKM. The length of the CDR3 is 12 residues. Between the trimmed V and J ends, which lost 5 bases and 8 bases, there was a span of 11 bases. CDR3 in amino acids: CASSPDPLTQYF. The CDR3 DNA reads as TGTGCCAGCAGTCCGGACCCTCTTACGCAGTATTTT.

This clone was picked up one time. The chain recombines TRBV9 with TRBJ1-4, with TRBD1 matching 7 bases. The germline V gene has CDR1 SGDLS and CDR2 YYNGEE. This CDR3 comprises 14 residues. Losses at the gene ends were 2 bases for V and 5 bases for J; bases not matched to a gene: 3. CDR3 coding DNA: TGTGCCAGCAGCGTGGCAGGGGGAAATGAAAAACTGTTTTTT. It yields the protein CASSVAGGNEKLFF.

CDR3 nucleotides: TGTGCCAGCAGCCCTCTCATAAACCTCGGGGAGCTGTTTTTT. It encodes CASSPLINLGELFF. J is TRBJ2-2 and V is TRBV11-2; D is ambiguous. Trimming shortened V by 5 bases and J by 7 bases, and 14 bases separated the two germline ends. Germline assignment: CDR1 SGHAT and CDR2 FQNNGV. This CDR3 is built from 14 residues. Full variable domain (remainder filled in from reference TRBV11-2 and TRBJ2-2): EAGVAQSPRYKIIEKRQSVAFWCNPISGHATLYWYQQILGQGPKLLIQFQNNGVVDDSQLPKDRFSAERLKGVDSTLKIQPAKLEDSAVYLCASSPLINLGELFFGEGSRLTVL.

The genes are TRBV2 and TRBJ2-4; D gene ambiguous. Trimming removed 2 bases at V and 6 bases at J, with 8 bases between. This CDR3 spans 13 amino acids. Germline V gene sequence: CDR1 SNHLY, CDR2 FYNNEI. The CDR3 DNA follows: TGTGCCAGCAGTGAACCTGGACCAAACATTCAGTACTTC. Encoded protein: CASSEPGPNIQYF.

V usage is TRBV7-2 and J usage is TRBJ2-2; D is undetermined. The CDR3 runs 16 residues. CDR1 and CDR2 from the germline V gene are SGHTA and FQGNSA. With 1 base removed from V and 0 bases from J, the gap between germline ends came to 9 bases. CDR3 sequence reads: CASSLVGQTNTGELFF. In DNA, the CDR3 is TGTGCCAGCAGCTTAGTCGGCCAGACGAACACCGGGGAGCTGTTTTTT.